One and the same sample provided the 28 T cell receptor beta chains below, sequenced in a study of cytomegalovirus exposure and HLA in healthy donors. PCR employed 60 Vbeta and 13 Jbeta primers. Repertoires were generated with immunoSEQ multiplex PCR, while TCRdb's copy carries only in-frame clones and drops some. The sample includes around 110,000 clones, around 70% seen only once; the top ten take 1.6%. The sequencing sample was made of PBMCs. The receptors stem from a woman in her late teens or twenties in good health and CMV-seronegative.

This chain joins TRBV5-4 and TRBJ1-2; D is uncertain. There are 13 residues in the CDR3. Germline loops: CDR1 SGHNT, CDR2 YYREEE (reference sequence). Trimming stripped 0 bases from V and 0 bases from J, with 3 bases between. CDR3 nucleotides: TGTGCCAGCAGCTTGGGAGCTAACTATGGCTACACCTTC. Its protein product is CASSLGANYGYTF.

This clone was detected a few times. The chain uses TRBV5-1 and TRBJ2-3; D is ambiguous. The CDR3 totals 14 residues. Trimming pared 1 base from V and 1 base from J, leaving 7 bases between. The germline gives CDR1 SGHRS, CDR2 YFSETQ. CDR3 in DNA: TGCGCCAGCAGCTTGCGTGCGGGCACAGATACGCAGTATTTT. Protein: CASSLRAGTDTQYF. Complete variable domain (other parts from reference TRBV5-1 and TRBJ2-3): KAGVTQTPRYLIKTRGQQVTLSCSPISGHRSVSWYQQTPGQGLQFLFEYFSETQRNKGNFPGRFSGRQFSNSRSEMNVSTLELGDSALYLCASSLRAGTDTQYFGPGTRLTVL.

The chain couples TRBV5-1 to TRBJ2-3; 7 bases are shared with TRBD1. V lost 8 bases, J lost 3 bases, and 6 bases stayed unmatched. The CDR3 length is 13 residues. The germline CDR1 and CDR2 sequences are SGHRS and YFSETQ. Here the CDR3 DNA reads TGCGCCAGTGAGTCACAGGGGACAGATACGCAGTATTTT. Translated, it gives CASESQGTDTQYF.

CDR3 nucleotides: TGTGCCAGCATCCTAACTGGGGCCAACGTCCTGACTTTC. It specifies CASILTGANVLTF. The chain recombines TRBV5-6 with TRBJ2-6; D uncertain. V dropped 6 bases and J dropped 2 bases, with 6 bases sitting between them. Germline V gives CDR1 SGHDT, CDR2 YYEEEE. The CDR3 sequence is 13 residues long.

This sequence joins TRBV6-1 and TRBJ2-5, with D hard to call. The CDR3 is 14 residues long. The germline V and J ends were trimmed by 2 bases and 2 bases, with 9 bases remaining between them. The V gene's germline CDR1 is MNHNS and CDR2 SASEGT. This CDR3 is CASSELTFQETQYF. In DNA, the CDR3 is TGTGCCAGCAGTGAACTGACTTTTCAAGAGACCCAGTACTTC.

The chain links TRBV5-1 to TRBJ2-7; 7 nucleotides line up with TRBD2. Germline V gene sequence: CDR1 SGHRS, CDR2 YFSETQ. The CDR3 sequence is 14 residues long. Trimming at V came to 0 bases and at J to 7 bases, leaving 7 bases not matched to a gene. The CDR3 protein is CASSLAFGGSEQYF. In nucleotides, the CDR3 is TGCGCCAGCAGCTTGGCCTTCGGGGGGTCTGAGCAGTACTTC.

The V call is TRBV13, the J call TRBJ1-6; D might be TRBD1 (5 bases). The CDR3 extends over 17 amino acids. V was pared by 2 bases and J by 7 bases, with 18 bases between. The germline CDR1 and CDR2 sequences are PRHDT and FYEKMQ (reference sequence). CDR3 nucleotide sequence: TGTGCCAGCAGCTTATTAGAGAGGAGGGGTCCAAATTCACCCCTCCACTTT. Amino acid sequence: CASSLLERRGPNSPLHF.

The chain is built from TRBV7-9 and TRBJ2-1; TRBD1 matches at 7 bases. V lost 1 base to trimming and J lost 5 bases; unmatched junction nucleotides: 5. The CDR3 length is 15 residues. Germline V gene lookup returns CDR1 SEHNR and CDR2 FQNEAQ (reference sequence). CDR3 DNA sequence: TGTGCCAGCAGCTTAGGAGGGGGCGGTCACAATGAGCAGTTCTTC. Translated, it gives CASSLGGGGHNEQFF.

The chain employs TRBV5-1 and TRBJ1-1; 9 bases agree with TRBD1. Per the germline V gene, CDR1 is SGHRS and CDR2 is YFSETQ. Germline trimming cut 7 bases from V and 0 bases from J; bases unmatched to any gene: 10. The CDR3 covers 16 residues. The CDR3 nucleotides are TGCGCCAGCGCCTCCGGGACAGGGTTCATGAACACTGAAGCTTTCTTT. Translation gives CASASGTGFMNTEAFF.

V gene TRBV6-6 combines with J gene TRBJ1-2; D unclear. The CDR3 is made up of 11 amino acids. Trimming stripped 7 bases from V and 0 bases from J, with 3 bases between. CDR1 MNHNY and CDR2 SVGAGI come from the germline V gene (reference sequence). Written as DNA, the CDR3 is TGTGCCAGCACAACTAACTATGGCTACACCTTC. This sequence encodes CASTTNYGYTF.

The CDR3 DNA is TGCGCCAGCAGCTCCCGGACTTCGGGCACCGGGGAGCTGTTTTTT. Translated: CASSSRTSGTGELFF. The J gene is TRBJ2-2, the V gene TRBV5-1; possibly TRBD2 for D (5 bases). The CDR3 runs to 15 residues. The germline gives CDR1 SGHRS, CDR2 YFSETQ. Trimming removed 3 bases from V and 4 bases from J, with 13 bases in between.

The genes are TRBV19 and TRBJ2-7; the match to TRBD1 covers 7 bases. Germline V gene lookup returns CDR1 LNHDA and CDR2 SQIVND (reference sequence). The CDR3 is 14 residues long. Trimming took 6 bases from V and 0 from J; bases not matched to a gene: 5. CDR3 nucleotides: TGTGCCAGTAGCGGGACAGTCCTCTCCTACGAGCAGTACTTC. Translated: CASSGTVLSYEQYF. Looking up the rest from reference TRBV19 and TRBJ2-7 gives the full variable domain: DGGITQSPKYLFRKEGQNVTLSCEQNLNHDAMYWYRQDPGQGLRLIYYSQIVNDFQKGDIAEGYSVSREKKESFPLTVTSAQKNPTAFYLCASSGTVLSYEQYFGPGTRLTVT.

This sequence joins TRBV30 and TRBJ1-1, with 8 bases fitting TRBD1. In germline, CDR1 is GTSNPN, CDR2 SVGIG (reference sequence). The CDR3 has 14 amino acids. After removal of 1 base from V and 5 bases from J, the junction contained 6 bases not matched to a gene. The CDR3 sequence: CAWSGGQGATEAFF. CDR3 DNA sequence: TGTGCCTGGAGTGGGGGGCAGGGGGCAACTGAAGCTTTCTTT. The variable domain in full, completed from reference TRBV30 and TRBJ1-1, reads SQTIHQWPATLVQPVGSPLSLECTVEGTSNPNLYWYRQAAGRGLQLLFYSVGIGQISSEVPQNLSASRPQDRQFILSSKKLLLSDSGFYLCAWSGGQGATEAFFGQGTRLTVV.

For the CDR3, the DNA is TGTGCCAGCCTCCGGGGACAGTACACTGAAGCTTTCTTT. It encodes CASLRGQYTEAFF. This sequence joins TRBV19 and TRBJ1-1; 7 bases match TRBD1. CDR1 LNHDA and CDR2 SQIVND come from the germline V gene (reference sequence). This CDR3 has 13 amino acids. V lost 9 bases to trimming and J lost 3 bases; unmatched junction nucleotides: 7. The whole variable domain, remainder taken from reference TRBV19 and TRBJ1-1, is DGGITQSPKYLFRKEGQNVTLSCEQNLNHDAMYWYRQDPGQGLRLIYYSQIVNDFQKGDIAEGYSVSREKKESFPLTVTSAQKNPTAFYLCASLRGQYTEAFFGQGTRLTVV.

The V gene is TRBV5-1, the J gene TRBJ2-3; D is ambiguous. Germline V gene lookup returns CDR1 SGHRS and CDR2 YFSETQ. V was clipped by 8 bases and J by 4 bases, with 20 bases between them. CDR3 length equals 15 residues. The CDR3 here is CASKPGPVGADTQYF. DNA of the CDR3: TGCGCCAGTAAACCGGGTCCGGTGGGTGCAGATACGCAGTATTTT.

There are a few counts of this clone. The chain carries TRBV2 and TRBJ1-6, with 9 bases that match TRBD1. Germline V lookup: CDR1 SNHLY, CDR2 FYNNEI. The length of the CDR3 is 14 residues. The V gene end was trimmed by 8 bases and the J gene end by 7 bases; junction bases not matched to a gene: 6. This chain's CDR3 is CASERDRANSPLHF. CDR3 sequence (DNA): TGTGCCAGCGAAAGGGACAGGGCAAATTCACCCCTCCACTTT.

The chain has TRBV6-1 and TRBJ1-2; TRBD1 might be the D (6 bases). Per germline, CDR1 MNHNS and CDR2 SASEGT. V was shortened by 3 bases and J by 4 bases, with 15 bases between the two germline ends. The CDR3 is made up of 15 amino acids. Here the CDR3 DNA reads TGTGCCAGCAGTGATCTAAAGGGGGTGGGCTATGGCTACACCTTC. Its translation: CASSDLKGVGYGYTF.

This clone was seen a single time. The chain has TRBV7-6 and TRBJ1-4, with 9 bases matching TRBD1. CDR3 length: 18 amino acids. Germline values: CDR1 SGHVS, CDR2 FNYEAQ. V lost 5 bases and J lost 7; bases outside the gene matches: 17. CDR3 sequence: CASSPYTPRGTGSEKLFF. CDR3 bases: TGTGCCAGCAGCCCATATACCCCAAGAGGGACAGGGAGTGAAAAACTGTTTTTT.

Comments on this clone: At the DNA level, this CDR3 is encoded by other sequences in the same sample as well. The J gene is TRBJ1-4, the V gene TRBV30; D not certain. The CDR3 has 17 residues. CDR1 is GTSNPN, CDR2 SVGIG, per germline (reference sequence). The germline V and J ends were trimmed by 1 base and 4 bases, with 19 bases remaining between them. CDR3 protein: CAWSGTLTGRDNEKLFF. The CDR3 nucleotides read TGTGCCTGGAGTGGAACTTTGACCGGGCGGGATAATGAAAAACTGTTTTTT.

This chain uses TRBV5-1 with TRBJ2-1; the D gene is possibly TRBD1 (5 bases). There are 15 residues in the CDR3. Germline V gives CDR1 SGHRS, CDR2 YFSETQ. The V end was cut by 0 bases, the J end by 1 base, with 8 bases between. The CDR3 sequence: CASSLGQGSYNEQFF. CDR3 sequence (DNA): TGCGCCAGCAGCTTGGGTCAGGGTTCCTACAATGAGCAGTTCTTC.

The chain carries TRBV28 and TRBJ2-7, with a possible D match to TRBD1 (5 bases). The V and J ends lost 7 bases and 1 base respectively, with 14 bases between them. The CDR3 loop spans 14 amino acids. Per the germline V gene, CDR1 is MDHEN and CDR2 is SYDVKM. The CDR3 is CASTHDRRSYEQYF. The CDR3 nucleotides read TGTGCCAGCACCCATGACAGACGTTCCTACGAGCAGTACTTC.

V is TRBV5-6 and J is TRBJ1-6; no clear D gene. The germline V and J ends were trimmed by 0 bases and 9 bases, with 7 bases remaining between them. CDR3 length: 13 residues. The V gene's germline CDR1 is SGHDT and CDR2 YYEEEE. The CDR3 region is CASSLDSFSPLHF. CDR3 coding DNA: TGTGCCAGCAGCTTGGACAGCTTTTCACCCCTCCACTTT.

This chain uses TRBV30 with TRBJ2-7; 9 nucleotides agree with TRBD2. With 1 base clipped from V and 0 bases from J, the junction kept 22 bases outside the gene matches. This CDR3 has 21 residues. Germline-derived CDR1 and CDR2 are GTSNPN and SVGIG (reference sequence). DNA for the CDR3: TGTGCCTGGAGTGGGCCGGTTGCTGGGGGTAGCGGGGGCCTACGCTCCTACGAGCAGTACTTC. Translated: CAWSGPVAGGSGGLRSYEQYF.

The V and J genes are TRBV4-1 and TRBJ2-3, with TRBD2 identical over 7 bases. Trimming cost V 4 bases and J 0 bases; bases outside gene matches: 10. The CDR3 runs to 17 residues. Germline V CDR1 and CDR2: MGHRA, YSYEKL. The CDR3 sequence is CASSPTQRGSSTDTQYF. CDR3 coding DNA: TGCGCCAGCAGCCCAACCCAGCGGGGCTCTAGCACAGATACGCAGTATTTT.

This chain connects TRBV7-8 to TRBJ1-1; 8 bases are shared with TRBD1. The CDR3 has 15 amino acids. Germline CDR1 SGHVS, CDR2 FQNEAQ. Trimming cost V 5 bases and J 3 bases; bases outside gene matches: 8. CDR3 sequence: CASSLRQGLDTEAFF. The CDR3 DNA reads as TGTGCCAGCAGCCTACGACAGGGGCTGGACACTGAAGCTTTCTTT.

The chain couples TRBV6-5 to TRBJ1-1; TRBD1 matches 7 bases. Per the germline V gene, CDR1 is MNHEY and CDR2 is SVGAGI. V was pared by 4 bases and J by 0 bases, with 2 bases of the junction left unmatched. The CDR3 is made up of 14 amino acids. CDR3 bases: TGTGCCAGCAGTTTACAGGGGATGAACACTGAAGCTTTCTTT. It yields the protein CASSLQGMNTEAFF.

This clone was found a few times. The V gene is TRBV28, the J gene TRBJ1-5, with 10 nucleotides matching TRBD1. The trim removed 9 bases at V and 5 bases at J, leaving 10 bases unmatched. Germline values: CDR1 MDHEN, CDR2 SYDVKM. This CDR3 region has 15 residues. The CDR3 DNA is TGTGCCAGTTCTACTCGGGACAGGGGTTATCAGCCCCAGCATTTT. Encoded protein: CASSTRDRGYQPQHF.

V and J are TRBV2 and TRBJ2-1, with D possibly TRBD1 on 6 matching bases. The V gene lost 4 bases and the J gene lost 0 bases, with 10 bases spanning the gap. CDR3 size: 15 residues. Germline V gene lookup returns CDR1 SNHLY and CDR2 FYNNEI. The CDR3 spells CASSATGFSYNEQFF. The CDR3 region has the DNA TGTGCCAGCAGTGCTACAGGGTTCTCCTACAATGAGCAGTTCTTC.